This T cell receptor beta chain was sequenced in a study of T cell changes during pregnancy in multiple sclerosis. From germline, CDR1 is LNHDA and CDR2 SQIVND (reference sequence). This CDR3 has 16 residues. V was pared by 3 bases and J by 5 bases, with 19 bases between. Data came from immunoSEQ multiplex PCR; TCRdb stores just in-frame clones and leaves some out. Among almost 55,000 clones listed, around nine tenths were seen once. This chain links TRBV19 with TRBJ1-2; TRBD1 is a possible D gene (5 bases). The sequence came from a female donor with multiple sclerosis, enrolled in a pregnancy study. The input for sequencing was CD8+ T cells from peripheral blood mononuclear cells, taken before pregnancy. CDR3 nucleotide sequence: TGTGCCAGTAGTATTTTACAGGCCGCCCCGGAATATGGCTACACCTTC. It is translated as CASSILQAAPEYGYTF.